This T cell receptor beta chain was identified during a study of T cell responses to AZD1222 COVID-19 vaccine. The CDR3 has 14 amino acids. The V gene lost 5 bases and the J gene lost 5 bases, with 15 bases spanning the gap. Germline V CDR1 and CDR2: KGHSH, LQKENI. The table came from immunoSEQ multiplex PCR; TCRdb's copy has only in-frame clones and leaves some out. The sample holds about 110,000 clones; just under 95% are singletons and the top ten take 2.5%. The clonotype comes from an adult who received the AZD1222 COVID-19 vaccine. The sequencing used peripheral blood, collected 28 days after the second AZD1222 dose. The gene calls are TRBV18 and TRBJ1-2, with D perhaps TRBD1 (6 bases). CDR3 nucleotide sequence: TGTGCCAGCTCAACGGACAGAGACTCTTATGGCTACACCTTC. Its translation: CASSTDRDSYGYTF.